The 23 T cell receptor beta chains below were found in one sample sequenced in a study of monozygotic twins with inflammatory bowel disease. Using the 5' RACE reads, TCRdb records one entry per CDR3 protein without DNA. In all, the sample yields some 300,000 distinct CDR3 sequences. Sequencing was carried out using blood. These receptors all stem from a human donor with ulcerative colitis or Crohn's disease, or a healthy co-twin of an affected twin (not recorded which).

V and J are TRBV29-1 and TRBJ1-1. Looked up from germline, CDR1 is SQVTM and CDR2 is ANQGSEA. This CDR3 comprises 12 residues. The CDR3 sequence: CSATGLNTEAFF.

The chain couples TRBV2 to TRBJ2-3; without DNA, the TCRdb call of TRBD1 cannot be checked. Germline-derived CDR1 and CDR2 are SNHLY and FYNNEI. The CDR3 is 13 amino acids. This CDR3 reads CARQGQTRDTQYF.

The V and J genes are TRBV7-8 and TRBJ2-3; checking the TCRdb D call of TRBD1 is not possible without DNA. The CDR3 length is 16 residues. Germline V CDR1 and CDR2: SGHVS, FQNEAQ. The CDR3 is CASSLRGLTYTDTQYF. Based on the CDR3 plus reference TRBV7-8 and TRBJ2-3, the full variable domain is GAGVSQSPRYKVAKRGQDVALRCDPISGHVSLFWYQQALGQGPEFLTYFQNEAQLDKSGLPSDRFFAERPEGSVSTLKIQRTQQEDSAVYLCASSLRGLTYTDTQYFGPGTRLTVL.

V gene TRBV4-3 combines with J gene TRBJ2-7; TCRdb proposes TRBD1, but this gene call is untestable without DNA. The CDR3 sequence is 15 residues long. The germline gives CDR1 LGHNA, CDR2 YSLEER. Here the CDR3 reads CASSQDGQRTYEQYF.

The chain uses TRBV14 and TRBJ2-1; no DNA is available, so the TRBD2 call from TCRdb remains unchecked. The CDR3 loop spans 17 amino acids. Germline V gene sequence: CDR1 SGHDN, CDR2 FVKESK. This chain's CDR3 is CASSPKFQLAGTNEQFF. Filled out from reference TRBV14 and TRBJ2-1, the complete variable domain reads EAGVTQFPSHSVIEKGQTVTLRCDPISGHDNLYWYRRVMGKEIKFLLHFVKESKQDESGMPNNRFLAERTGGTYSTLKVQPAELEDSGVYFCASSPKFQLAGTNEQFFGPGTRLTVL.

The rearrangement uses TRBV12-3 or TRBV12-4 and TRBJ2-7; TCRdb calls TRBD1, which cannot be checked without DNA. CDR3 size: 13 residues. The CDR3: CASRGGTAYEQYF.

The chain links TRBV20-1 to TRBJ2-7; TCRdb outputs TRBD2, but without DNA this stays unchecked. This CDR3 has 16 residues. Germline V gene sequence: CDR1 DFQATT, CDR2 SNEGSKA (reference sequence). The CDR3 sequence is CSASGLAGGNSYEQYF.

The rearrangement uses TRBV6-2 or TRBV6-3 and TRBJ2-1; without DNA, the TCRdb call of TRBD2 cannot be checked. The germline gives CDR1 MNHEY, CDR2 SVGEGT. The CDR3 is 13 residues long. CDR3 amino acids: CASSPPRALEQFF.

The chain carries TRBV5-4 and TRBJ2-1; checking the TCRdb D call of TRBD2 is not possible without DNA. Germline-derived CDR1 and CDR2 are SGHNT and YYREEE (reference sequence). There are 22 residues in the CDR3. The CDR3 loop is CASSLPKIGLAGGQSSYNEQFF.

This CDR3 reads CASKQDSSNYGYTF. The rearrangement uses TRBV12-3 or TRBV12-4 and TRBJ1-2; absent DNA, TCRdb's TRBD1 call cannot be checked. The CDR3 has 14 residues.

The chain is built from TRBV15 and TRBJ1-4. This CDR3 is built from 13 residues. Per germline, CDR1 LNHNV and CDR2 YYDKDF (reference sequence). The CDR3 sequence: CATSRDTQEKLFF. The full variable domain, in which reference TRBV15 and TRBJ1-4 provide the parts outside the CDR3, is DAMVIQNPRYQVTQFGKPVTLSCSQTLNHNVMYWYQQKSSQAPKLLFHYYDKDFNNEADTPDNFQSRRPNTSFCFLDIRSPGLGDTAMYLCATSRDTQEKLFFGSGTQLSVL.

The chain has TRBV6-5 and TRBJ2-7; no DNA is available, so the TRBD1 call from TCRdb remains unchecked. Per the germline V gene, CDR1 is MNHEY and CDR2 is SVGAGI. This CDR3 is 15 amino acids long. The CDR3 loop reads CASSYSFGTGDEQYF.

The chain recombines TRBV6-2 or TRBV6-3 with TRBJ1-1; TCRdb picks TRBD1, but there is no DNA to check that call. Germline lookup yields CDR1 MNHEY and CDR2 SVGEGT. The CDR3 contains 11 residues. This CDR3 is CASGDGLGAFF.

The chain links TRBV30 to TRBJ2-2. This CDR3 has 14 residues. From germline, CDR1 is GTSNPN and CDR2 SVGIG (reference sequence). The CDR3 reads CAWSLVGIAGELFF.

The V call is TRBV28, the J call TRBJ1-4. Germline CDR1 is MDHEN and CDR2 is SYDVKM. The CDR3 has 11 residues. The CDR3: CASSPRTKLFF.

The rearrangement joins TRBV20-1 to TRBJ2-3; TCRdb proposes TRBD2, but this gene call is untestable without DNA. CDR1 is DFQATT and CDR2 is SNEGSKA in the germline V gene (reference sequence). The CDR3 length is 15 residues. CDR3 region: CSARDQSGRTDTQYF.

The chain is built from TRBV27 and TRBJ2-2. The CDR3 runs 19 residues. CDR1 MNHEY and CDR2 SMNVEV come from the germline V gene (reference sequence). The CDR3: CASSLYGFVSLRDTGELFF.

The V gene is TRBV7-2, the J gene TRBJ1-5; TCRdb proposes TRBD1, but this gene call is untestable without DNA. The CDR3 has 16 amino acids. In germline, CDR1 is SGHTA, CDR2 FQGNSA. CDR3 in amino acids: CASSSKLGGAGQPQHF.

The J gene is TRBJ2-3, the V gene TRBV3-1; no DNA is available, so the TRBD2 call from TCRdb remains unchecked. The CDR3 length is 16 residues. Germline V gene lookup returns CDR1 LGHDT and CDR2 YNNKEL (reference sequence). CDR3 loop: CASSQTSGSSTDTQYF.

This sequence joins TRBV10-3 and TRBJ2-5. CDR1 is ENHRY, CDR2 SYGVKD, per germline. The CDR3 sequence is 12 residues long. The CDR3 reads CAIGTIQETQYF.

The rearrangement joins TRBV10-3 to TRBJ2-6. The CDR3 runs to 14 residues. Germline CDR1 and CDR2: ENHRY and SYGVKD. The CDR3 protein is CATLTDGYPNVLTF.

The genes are TRBV7-2 and TRBJ2-5; TCRdb picks TRBD1, but there is no DNA to check that call. The germline CDR1 and CDR2 sequences are SGHTA and FQGNSA. The length of the CDR3 is 16 residues. CDR3 sequence reads: CASSFTGTGIRETQYF. The full variable domain, its missing parts supplied by reference TRBV7-2 and TRBJ2-5, is GAGVSQSPSNKVTEKGKDVELRCDPISGHTALYWYRQSLGQGLEFLIYFQGNSAPDKSGLPSDRFSAERTGGSVSTLTIQRTQQEDSAVYLCASSFTGTGIRETQYFGPGTRLLVL.

The J gene is TRBJ1-6, the V gene TRBV27; without DNA, the TCRdb call of TRBD1 cannot be checked. The germline V gene encodes CDR1 MNHEY and CDR2 SMNVEV (reference sequence). The CDR3 extends over 13 amino acids. CDR3 sequence reads: CASSFSGDSPLHF.